Sequencing of this TCR beta chain was carried out in a study of CD8 T cells in ankylosing spondylitis (dated by TCRdb to about 2017). Broadly, across the study: The study set out to find disease-linked TCR variants by profiling T cell receptor beta repertoires in ankylosing spondylitis patients and healthy donors. The full study cohort was made up of 25 ankylosing spondylitis patients and 108 healthy donors. Samples of peripheral blood were taken, and for ankylosing spondylitis patients, synovial fluid was collected as well.

Many counts were recorded for this clonotype. It has no known antigen specificity. The sample holds no much larger clone one base away, and base qualities are not on file. The CDR1 and CDR2 encoded by the germline V gene are SGHRS and YFSETQ. Measured from the cysteine to the phenylalanine, the CDR3 is 13 residues long. Left in the record is the CDR3 DNA by itself, 39 bases read in frame from the first base. Trimming costs V 5 bases and J 3 bases, and their ends lie 12 bases apart. The full study reports these points: Blood from ankylosing spondylitis patients appeared to be characterized by a TCR beta motif made up of about 8 highly homologous amino acid variants. Some of the motif variants had been reported before in the synovial fluid and blood of reactive arthritis patients, a finding that suggests common disease-initiation mechanisms. The disease-linked clones had a CD8+ phenotype and were found at relatively low frequencies in peripheral blood. According to the report, matched synovial fluid samples from ankylosing spondylitis patients were significantly enriched for the disease-linked clones.

The sequencing machine was an Illumina HiSeq 2500. Quantitative 5'-RACE with molecular barcodes was the method used to prepare the TCR beta libraries. For the original study's pipeline: Disease-linked TCR variants were identified with a new computational method built on a probabilistic model of VDJ rearrangement. TCRdb applied fastp at Q25 and MiXCR to the public reads, then kept only in-frame beta chains. Each CDR3 protein gets just one entry, which takes the most common genes and DNA from the rows behind it. The V and J calls reflect TCRdb's pipeline rather than the authors' work. For this sample the table gives some 140,000 distinct CDR3 sequences, of which about 10% were detected only once. Roughly 4.3% of the sample is held by the ten biggest clonotypes.

The clonotype was recovered from a female donor with ankylosing spondylitis or in good health (not recorded which). The chain uses TRBV5-1 and TRBJ2-7; the best D guess is TRBD2, with 6 bases matching. The source material was blood, either unsorted or a sorted T cell fraction (not recorded which). The CDR3 protein is CASSSSANYEQYF. The nucleotides read TGCGCCAGCAGTTCTAGCGCAAACTACGAGCAGTACTTC.